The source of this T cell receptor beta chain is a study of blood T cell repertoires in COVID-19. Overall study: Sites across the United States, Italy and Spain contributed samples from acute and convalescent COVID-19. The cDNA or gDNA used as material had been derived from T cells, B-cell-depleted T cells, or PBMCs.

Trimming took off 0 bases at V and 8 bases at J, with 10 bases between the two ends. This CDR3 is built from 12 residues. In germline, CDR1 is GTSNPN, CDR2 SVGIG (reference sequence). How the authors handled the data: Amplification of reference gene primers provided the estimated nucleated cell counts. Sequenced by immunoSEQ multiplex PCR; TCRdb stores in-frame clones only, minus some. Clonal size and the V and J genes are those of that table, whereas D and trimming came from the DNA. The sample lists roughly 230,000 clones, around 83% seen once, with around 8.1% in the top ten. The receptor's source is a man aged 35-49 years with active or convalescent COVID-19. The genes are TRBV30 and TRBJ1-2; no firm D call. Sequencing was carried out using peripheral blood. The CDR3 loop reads CAWSVSLAGYTF. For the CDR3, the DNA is TGTGCCTGGAGTGTGAGCCTCGCGGGCTACACCTTC. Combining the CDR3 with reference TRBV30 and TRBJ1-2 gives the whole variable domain SQTIHQWPATLVQPVGSPLSLECTVEGTSNPNLYWYRQAAGRGLQLLFYSVGIGQISSEVPQNLSASRPQDRQFILSSKKLLLSDSGFYLCAWSVSLAGYTFGSGTRLTVV.